The T cell receptor beta chain described here comes from a study of cytomegalovirus exposure and HLA in healthy donors. The V gene lost 6 bases and the J gene lost 2 bases, with 14 bases spanning the gap. The CDR3 length is 16 residues. Per the germline V gene, CDR1 is MNHEY and CDR2 is SMNVEV (reference sequence). Note on this clone: The antigen is unknown.

The PCR employed 60 Vbeta primers together with 13 Jbeta primers. Assay used: immunoSEQ multiplex PCR; TCRdb lists only in-frame clones, some missing. The sample lists 120,000 or so clones, roughly 10% seen once, with 4.5% to 5% in the top ten. Findings and caveats of the study: It was only CMV serostatus that was available as immune exposure information.

The chain employs TRBV27 and TRBJ2-6; perhaps TRBD2 as D (6 bases). Sequenced material: PBMCs. The receptor was isolated from a woman between 18 and 30 years old in good health and CMV-seropositive. The CDR3 spells CASRLQWGAGANVLTF. The CDR3 DNA sequence: TGTGCCAGCAGACTTCAGTGGGGGGCTGGGGCCAACGTCCTGACTTTC.